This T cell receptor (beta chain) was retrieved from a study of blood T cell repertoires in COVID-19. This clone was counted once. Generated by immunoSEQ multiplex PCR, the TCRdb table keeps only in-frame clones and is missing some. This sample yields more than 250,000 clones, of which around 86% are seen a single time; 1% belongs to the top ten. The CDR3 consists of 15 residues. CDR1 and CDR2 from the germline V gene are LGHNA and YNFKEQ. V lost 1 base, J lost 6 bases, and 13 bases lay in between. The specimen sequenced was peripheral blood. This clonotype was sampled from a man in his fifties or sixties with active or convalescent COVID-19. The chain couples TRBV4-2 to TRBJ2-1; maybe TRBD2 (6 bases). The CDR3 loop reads CASSQVGTPTNEQFF. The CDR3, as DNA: TGTGCCAGCAGCCAAGTAGGGACTCCCACCAATGAGCAGTTCTTC.